This T cell receptor beta chain was sequenced during a study of blood T cell repertoires in COVID-19. Produced via immunoSEQ multiplex PCR; TCRdb's table is partial and in-frame only. The sample records roughly 270,000 clones, 85% being singletons. The CDR3 runs 16 residues. V lost 10 bases and J lost 2; bases outside the gene matches: 15. Germline V gene lookup returns CDR1 MDHEN and CDR2 SYDVKM. Sequencing was carried out using PBMCs or T cells enriched from blood (not recorded which). The clonotype originates from a woman aged 45 to 65 who had recovered from COVID-19. The chain employs TRBV28 and TRBJ2-3; 7 bases fit TRBD2. The CDR3 bases are TGTGCCACCGAAATGGGGTGGCGGGGGAACACAGATACGCAGTATTTT. Translation gives CATEMGWRGNTDTQYF. Filled out from reference TRBV28 and TRBJ2-3, the complete variable domain reads DVKVTQSSRYLVKRTGEKVFLECVQDMDHENMFWYRQDPGLGLRLIYFSYDVKMKEKGDIPEGYSVSREKKERFSLILESASTNQTSMYLCATEMGWRGNTDTQYFGPGTRLTVL.